This T cell receptor (beta chain) was sequenced in a study of control samples from healthy donors and cancer patients. CDR1 is WSHSY, CDR2 SAAADI, per germline. This CDR3 contains 13 residues. V was clipped by 8 bases and J by 2 bases, with 10 bases between them. Generated by immunoSEQ multiplex PCR, the TCRdb table keeps only in-frame clones and is missing some. The table lists 130,000 to 150,000 clones, approximately 91% of them singletons. The gene calls are TRBV10-2 and TRBJ1-5; D ambiguous. This TCR was sampled from a man younger than 45 in good health. The sequenced sample consisted of blood. The CDR3 is CASFAGGNQPQHF. In DNA, the CDR3 is TGCGCCAGCTTCGCAGGCGGCAATCAGCCCCAGCATTTT.